The present T cell receptor (beta chain) was sequenced within a study of human T cells and chemical hapten exposure. TCRdb re-analysed the RACE reads in MiXCR, keeping a single row per CDR3 protein. The data contain about 77,000 distinct CDR3 sequences, 8.6% of them seen just once; the ten biggest clones take up roughly 1.6%. This clonotype was observed many times. Time point described: healthy volunteer bleed at 6 weeks. Unseparated into fractions, whole blood served as the source from which total RNA was extracted. Germline values: CDR1 SEHNR, CDR2 FQNEAQ (reference sequence). The CDR3 is 17 amino acids. V was pared by 3 bases and J by 3 bases, with 8 bases of the junction left unmatched.

The TCR originated in a female donor in good health. Some clones in this sample may be carry-over from other donors' samples. Sample: whole blood. The rearrangement joins TRBV7-9 to TRBJ1-5; 10 bases agree with TRBD1. CDR3 sequence: CASSFGTGTGVNQPQHF. The CDR3 DNA sequence: TGTGCCAGCAGCTTTGGAACCGGGACAGGGGTCAATCAGCCCCAGCATTTT.